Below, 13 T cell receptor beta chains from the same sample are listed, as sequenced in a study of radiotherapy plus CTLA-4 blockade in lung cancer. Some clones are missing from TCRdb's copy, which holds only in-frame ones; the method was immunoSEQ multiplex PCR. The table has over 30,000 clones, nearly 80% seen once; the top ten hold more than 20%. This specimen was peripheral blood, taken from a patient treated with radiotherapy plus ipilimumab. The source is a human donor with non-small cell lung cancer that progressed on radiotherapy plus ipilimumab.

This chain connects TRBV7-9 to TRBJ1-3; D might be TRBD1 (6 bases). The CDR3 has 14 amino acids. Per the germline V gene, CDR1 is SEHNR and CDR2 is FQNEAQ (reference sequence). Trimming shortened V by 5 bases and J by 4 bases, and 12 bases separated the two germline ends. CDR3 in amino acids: CASSPQGTGNTIYF. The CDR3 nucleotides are TGTGCCAGCAGCCCACAGGGTACAGGAAACACCATATATTTT.

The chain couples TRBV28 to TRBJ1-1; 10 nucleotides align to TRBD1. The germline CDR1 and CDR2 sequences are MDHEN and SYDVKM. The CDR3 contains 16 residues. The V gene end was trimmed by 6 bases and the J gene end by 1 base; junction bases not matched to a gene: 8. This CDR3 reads CASRVTGGGSNTEAFF. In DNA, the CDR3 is TGTGCCAGCAGGGTGACAGGGGGCGGATCGAACACTGAAGCTTTCTTT.

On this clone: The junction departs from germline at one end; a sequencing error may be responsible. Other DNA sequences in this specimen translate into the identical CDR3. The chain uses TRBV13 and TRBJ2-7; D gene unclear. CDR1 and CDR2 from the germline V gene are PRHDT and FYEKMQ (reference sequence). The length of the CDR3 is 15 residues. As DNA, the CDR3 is TGTGCCAGCAGCGTCGGGTCGGGTTATATCTACGAGCAGTATTTC. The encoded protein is CASSVGSGYIYEQYF.

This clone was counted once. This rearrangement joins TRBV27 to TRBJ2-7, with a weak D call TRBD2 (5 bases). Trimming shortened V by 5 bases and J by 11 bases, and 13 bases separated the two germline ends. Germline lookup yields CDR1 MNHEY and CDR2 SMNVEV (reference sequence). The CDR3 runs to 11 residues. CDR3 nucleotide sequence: TGTGCCAGCAGTGGCTCTTTCGGGGAGTACTTC. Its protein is CASSGSFGEYF.

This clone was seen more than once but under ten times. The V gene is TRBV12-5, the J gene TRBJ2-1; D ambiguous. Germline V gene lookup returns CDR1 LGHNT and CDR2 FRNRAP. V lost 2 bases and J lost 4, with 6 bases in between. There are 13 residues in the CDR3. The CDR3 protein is CASGLRLYNEQFF. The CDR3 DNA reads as TGTGCTAGTGGTTTGCGCCTATACAATGAGCAGTTCTTC.

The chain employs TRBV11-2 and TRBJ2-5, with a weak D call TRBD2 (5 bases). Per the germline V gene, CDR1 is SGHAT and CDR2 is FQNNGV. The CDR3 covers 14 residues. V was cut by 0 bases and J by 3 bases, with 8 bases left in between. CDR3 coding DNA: TGTGCCAGCAGCTTAGATTGGGGAGAAGAGACCCAGTACTTC. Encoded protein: CASSLDWGEETQYF.

The CDR3 sequence is CASSQPRNLAGNTIYF. The CDR3, as DNA: TGCGCCAGCAGCCAACCTAGGAACCTGGCGGGAAACACCATATATTTT. This sequence joins TRBV4-1 and TRBJ1-3; D gene unclear. The V gene's germline CDR1 is MGHRA and CDR2 YSYEKL. Trimming took 2 bases from V and 4 from J, leaving 15 bases between them. This CDR3 is built from 16 residues.

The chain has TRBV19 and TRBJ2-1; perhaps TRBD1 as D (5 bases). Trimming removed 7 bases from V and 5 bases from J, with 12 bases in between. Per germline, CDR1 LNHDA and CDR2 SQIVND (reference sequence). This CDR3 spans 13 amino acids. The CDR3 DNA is TGTGCCAGTAAAGACAGCCCAAACAATGAGCAGTTCTTC. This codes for CASKDSPNNEQFF.

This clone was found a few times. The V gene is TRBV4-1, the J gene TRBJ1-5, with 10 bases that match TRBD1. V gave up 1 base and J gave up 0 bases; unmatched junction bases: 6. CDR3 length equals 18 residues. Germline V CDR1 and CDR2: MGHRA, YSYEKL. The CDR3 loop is CASSQGTGGTYSNQPQHF. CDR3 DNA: TGCGCCAGCAGCCAAGGGACAGGGGGGACGTATAGCAATCAGCCCCAGCATTTT.

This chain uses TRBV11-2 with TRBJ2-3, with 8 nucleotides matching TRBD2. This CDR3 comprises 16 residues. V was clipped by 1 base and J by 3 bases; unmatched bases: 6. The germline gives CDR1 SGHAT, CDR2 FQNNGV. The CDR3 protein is CASSLGSGAVTDTQYF. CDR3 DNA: TGTGCCAGCAGCTTAGGTAGCGGGGCCGTAACAGATACGCAGTATTTT.

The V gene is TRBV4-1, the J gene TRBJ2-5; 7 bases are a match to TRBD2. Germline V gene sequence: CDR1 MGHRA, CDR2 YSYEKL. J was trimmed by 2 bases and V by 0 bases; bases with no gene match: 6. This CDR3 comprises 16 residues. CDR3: CASSQDRQGLQETQYF. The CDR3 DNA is TGCGCCAGCAGCCAAGATAGGCAGGGACTACAAGAGACCCAGTACTTC.

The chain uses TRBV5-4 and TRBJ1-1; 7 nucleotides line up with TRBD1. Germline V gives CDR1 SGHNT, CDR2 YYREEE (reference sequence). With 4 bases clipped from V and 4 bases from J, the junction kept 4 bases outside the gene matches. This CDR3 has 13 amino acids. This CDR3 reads CASSPGQITEAFF. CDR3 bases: TGTGCCAGCAGCCCGGGACAGATCACTGAAGCTTTCTTT.

CDR3 bases: TGCGCCAGCAGCCTAATTCAGGGGGATAATTCACCCCTCCACTTT. Its translation is CASSLIQGDNSPLHF. The chain couples TRBV4-3 to TRBJ1-6, with 7 bases that match TRBD1. Trimming took 4 bases from V and 5 from J; bases not matched to a gene: 5. Germline V lookup: CDR1 LGHNA, CDR2 YSLEER. The CDR3 spans 15 residues.